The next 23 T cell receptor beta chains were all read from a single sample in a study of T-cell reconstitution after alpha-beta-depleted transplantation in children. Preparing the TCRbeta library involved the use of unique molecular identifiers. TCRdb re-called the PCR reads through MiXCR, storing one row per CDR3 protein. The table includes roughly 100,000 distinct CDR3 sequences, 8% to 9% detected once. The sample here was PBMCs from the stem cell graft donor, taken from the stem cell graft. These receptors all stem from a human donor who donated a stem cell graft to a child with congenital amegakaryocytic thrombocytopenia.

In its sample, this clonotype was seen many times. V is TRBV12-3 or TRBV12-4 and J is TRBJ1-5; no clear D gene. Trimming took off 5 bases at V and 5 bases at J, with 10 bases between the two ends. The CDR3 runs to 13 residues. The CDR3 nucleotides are TGTGCCAGCAGTCACAGTGTTGATCAGCCCCAGCATTTT. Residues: CASSHSVDQPQHF.

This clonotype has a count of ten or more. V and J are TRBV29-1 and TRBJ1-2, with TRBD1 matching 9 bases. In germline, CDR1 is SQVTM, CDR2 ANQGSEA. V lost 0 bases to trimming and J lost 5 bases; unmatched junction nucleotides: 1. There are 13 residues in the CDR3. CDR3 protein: CSVEDGTGYGYTF. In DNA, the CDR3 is TGCAGCGTTGAAGATGGGACAGGGTATGGCTACACCTTC. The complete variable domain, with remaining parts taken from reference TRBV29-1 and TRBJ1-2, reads SAVISQKPSRDICQRGTSLTIQCQVDSQVTMMFWYRQQPGQSLTLIATANQGSEATYESGFVIDKFPISRPNLTFSTLTVSNMSPEDSSIYLCSVEDGTGYGYTFGSGTRLTVV.

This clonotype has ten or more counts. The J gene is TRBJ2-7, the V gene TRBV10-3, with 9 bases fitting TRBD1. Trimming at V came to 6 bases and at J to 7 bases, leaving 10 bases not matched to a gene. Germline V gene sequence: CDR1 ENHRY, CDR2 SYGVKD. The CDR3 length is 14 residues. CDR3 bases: TGTGCCATCAGCGCGCAGGACAGGGGTTATGAGCAGTACTTC. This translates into CAISAQDRGYEQYF.

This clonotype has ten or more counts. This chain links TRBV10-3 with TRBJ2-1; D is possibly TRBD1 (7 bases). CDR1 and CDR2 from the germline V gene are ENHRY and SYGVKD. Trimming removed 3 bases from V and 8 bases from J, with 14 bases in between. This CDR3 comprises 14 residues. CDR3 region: CAISEDREVYEQFF. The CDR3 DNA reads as TGTGCCATCAGTGAAGACAGGGAGGTGTATGAGCAGTTCTTC.

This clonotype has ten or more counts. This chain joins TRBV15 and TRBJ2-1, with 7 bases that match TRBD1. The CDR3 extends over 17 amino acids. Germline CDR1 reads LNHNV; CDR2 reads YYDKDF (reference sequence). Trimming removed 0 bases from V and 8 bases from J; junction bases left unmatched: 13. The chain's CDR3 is CATSRDRIAGGLHEQFF. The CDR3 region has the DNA TGTGCCACCAGCAGAGATAGGATTGCAGGGGGTTTGCATGAGCAGTTCTTC.

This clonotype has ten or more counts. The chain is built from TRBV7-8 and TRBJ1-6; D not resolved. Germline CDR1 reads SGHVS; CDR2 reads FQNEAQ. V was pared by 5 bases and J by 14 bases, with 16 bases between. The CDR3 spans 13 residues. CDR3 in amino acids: CASSAATIATLHF. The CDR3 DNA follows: TGTGCCAGCAGCGCAGCGACAATTGCGACCCTCCACTTT.

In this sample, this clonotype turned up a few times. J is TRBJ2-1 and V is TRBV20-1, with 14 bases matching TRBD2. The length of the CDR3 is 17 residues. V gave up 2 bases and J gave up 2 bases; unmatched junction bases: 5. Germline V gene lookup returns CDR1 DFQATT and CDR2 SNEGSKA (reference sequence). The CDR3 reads CSARSGLAGATYNEQFF. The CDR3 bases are TGCAGTGCTAGATCGGGACTAGCGGGAGCGACCTACAATGAGCAGTTCTTC.

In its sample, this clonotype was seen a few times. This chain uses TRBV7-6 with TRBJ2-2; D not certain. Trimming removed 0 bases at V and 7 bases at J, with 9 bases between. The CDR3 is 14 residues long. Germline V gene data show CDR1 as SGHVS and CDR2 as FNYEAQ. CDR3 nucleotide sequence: TGTGCCAGCAGCTTAGCGAGGAGTAACGGGGAGCTGTTTTTT. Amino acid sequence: CASSLARSNGELFF. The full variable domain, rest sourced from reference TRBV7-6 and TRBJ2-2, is GAGVSQSPRYKVTKRGQDVALRCDPISGHVSLYWYRQALGQGPEFLTYFNYEAQQDKSGLPNDRFSAERPEGSISTLTIQRTEQRDSAMYRCASSLARSNGELFFGEGSRLTVL.

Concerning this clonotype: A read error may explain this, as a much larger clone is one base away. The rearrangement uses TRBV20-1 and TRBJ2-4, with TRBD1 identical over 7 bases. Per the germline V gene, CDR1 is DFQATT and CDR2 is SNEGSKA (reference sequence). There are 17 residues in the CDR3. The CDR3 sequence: CSASISGGFEAKNSQYF. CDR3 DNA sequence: TGCAGTGCTAGTATATCAGGGGGATTCGAAGCCAAAAACAGTCAGTACTTC.

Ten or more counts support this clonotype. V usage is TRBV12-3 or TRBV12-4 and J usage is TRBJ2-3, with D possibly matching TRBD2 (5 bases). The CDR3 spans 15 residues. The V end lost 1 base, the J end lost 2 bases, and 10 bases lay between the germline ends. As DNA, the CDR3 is TGTGCCAGCAGTTTAGAGGACTTTACCACAGATACGCAGTATTTT. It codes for CASSLEDFTTDTQYF.

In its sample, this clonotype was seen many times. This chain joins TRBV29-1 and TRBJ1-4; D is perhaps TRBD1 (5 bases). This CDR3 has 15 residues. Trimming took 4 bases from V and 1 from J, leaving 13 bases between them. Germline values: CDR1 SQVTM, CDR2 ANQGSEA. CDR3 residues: CSVGPGGGTNEKLFF. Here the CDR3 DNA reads TGCAGCGTTGGGCCTGGGGGGGGAACTAATGAAAAACTGTTTTTT.

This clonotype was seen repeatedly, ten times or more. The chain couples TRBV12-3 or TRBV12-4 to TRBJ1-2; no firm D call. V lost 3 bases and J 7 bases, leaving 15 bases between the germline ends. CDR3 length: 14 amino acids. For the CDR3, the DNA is TGTGCCAGCAGTTTCAGAACAGCGTTCCCTGGCTACACCTTC. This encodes CASSFRTAFPGYTF.

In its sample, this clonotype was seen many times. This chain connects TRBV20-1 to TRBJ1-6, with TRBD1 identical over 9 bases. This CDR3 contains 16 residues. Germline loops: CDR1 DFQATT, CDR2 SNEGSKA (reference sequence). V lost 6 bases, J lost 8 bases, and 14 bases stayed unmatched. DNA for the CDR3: TGCAGTGCCCGGTCGGCTCTGGACAGGGGTGATTCACCCCTCCACTTT. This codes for CSARSALDRGDSPLHF.

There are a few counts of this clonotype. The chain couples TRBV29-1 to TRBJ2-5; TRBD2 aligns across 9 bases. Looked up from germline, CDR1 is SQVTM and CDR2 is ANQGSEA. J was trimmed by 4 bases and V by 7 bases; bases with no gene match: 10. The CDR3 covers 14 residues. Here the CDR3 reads CSAARAGGPETQYF. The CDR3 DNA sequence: TGCAGCGCTGCTCGAGCGGGAGGCCCAGAGACCCAGTACTTC.

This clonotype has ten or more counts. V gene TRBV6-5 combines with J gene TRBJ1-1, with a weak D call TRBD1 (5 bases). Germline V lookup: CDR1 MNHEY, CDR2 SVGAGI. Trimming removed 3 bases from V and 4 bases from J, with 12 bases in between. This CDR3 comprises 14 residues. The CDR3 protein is CASSYFRVGTEAFF. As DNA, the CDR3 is TGTGCCAGCAGTTATTTCAGGGTGGGCACTGAAGCTTTCTTT.

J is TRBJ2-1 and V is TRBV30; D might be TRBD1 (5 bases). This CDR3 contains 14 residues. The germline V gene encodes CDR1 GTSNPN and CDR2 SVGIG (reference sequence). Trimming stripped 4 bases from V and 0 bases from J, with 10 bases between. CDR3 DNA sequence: TGTGCCTGGAATGGGGCCCGCTCCTACAATGAGCAGTTCTTC. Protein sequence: CAWNGARSYNEQFF.

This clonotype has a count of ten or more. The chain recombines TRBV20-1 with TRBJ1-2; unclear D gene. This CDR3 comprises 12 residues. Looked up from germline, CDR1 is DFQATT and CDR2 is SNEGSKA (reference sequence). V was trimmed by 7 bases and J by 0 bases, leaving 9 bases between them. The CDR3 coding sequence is TGCAGTGTACAGAGAGCTAACTATGGCTACACCTTC. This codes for CSVQRANYGYTF.

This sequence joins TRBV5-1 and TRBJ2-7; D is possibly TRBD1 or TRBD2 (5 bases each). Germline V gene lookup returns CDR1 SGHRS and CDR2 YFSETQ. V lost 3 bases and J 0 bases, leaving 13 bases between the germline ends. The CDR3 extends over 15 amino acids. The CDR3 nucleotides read TGCGCCAGCAGCTCTTCCGGGACGCTCTCCTACGAGCAGTACTTC. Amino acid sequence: CASSSSGTLSYEQYF.

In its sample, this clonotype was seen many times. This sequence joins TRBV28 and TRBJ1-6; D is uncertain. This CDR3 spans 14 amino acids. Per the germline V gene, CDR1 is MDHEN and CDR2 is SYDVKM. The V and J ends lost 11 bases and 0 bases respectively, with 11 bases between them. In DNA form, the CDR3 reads TGTGCCTCCAACAAAGGCTCCTATAATTCACCCCTCCACTTT. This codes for CASNKGSYNSPLHF.

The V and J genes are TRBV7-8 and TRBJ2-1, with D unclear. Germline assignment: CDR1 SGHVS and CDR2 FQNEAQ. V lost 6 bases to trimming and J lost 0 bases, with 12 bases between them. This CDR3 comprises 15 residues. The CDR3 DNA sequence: TGTGCCAGCAGTTACACCGTAAGCTCCTACAATGAGCAGTTCTTC. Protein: CASSYTVSSYNEQFF.

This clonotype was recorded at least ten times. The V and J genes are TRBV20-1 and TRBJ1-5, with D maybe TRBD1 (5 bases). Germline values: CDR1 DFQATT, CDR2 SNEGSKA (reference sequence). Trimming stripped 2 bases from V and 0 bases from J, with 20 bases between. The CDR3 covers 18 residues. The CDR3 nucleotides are TGCAGTGCTAGAAGATTCCAGGGTGGGACCTATAGCAATCAGCCCCAGCATTTT. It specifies CSARRFQGGTYSNQPQHF.

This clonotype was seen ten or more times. CDR3 nucleotides: TGTGCCAGCATCCCCCAACAGGGATCTTTGAGCTACACCTTC. The encoded protein is CASIPQQGSLSYTF. The rearrangement links TRBV2 to TRBJ1-2, with D perhaps matching TRBD1 (6 bases). The CDR3 runs to 14 residues. The germline gives CDR1 SNHLY, CDR2 FYNNEI. V dropped 7 bases and J dropped 9 bases, with 21 bases sitting between them.

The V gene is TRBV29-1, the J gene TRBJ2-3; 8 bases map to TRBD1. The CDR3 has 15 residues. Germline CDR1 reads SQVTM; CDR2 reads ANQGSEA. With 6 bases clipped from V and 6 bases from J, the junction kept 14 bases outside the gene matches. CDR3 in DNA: TGCAGCGTCACCGCCCGGACAGGGTGGGCGGATACGCAGTATTTT. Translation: CSVTARTGWADTQYF.